This T cell receptor (beta chain) was identified in a study of blood T cell repertoires in COVID-19 (dated by TCRdb to 2020 to 2021). Study-wide context: The collaborator samples originated in the United States, Italy and Spain and spanned the acute and convalescent phases of COVID-19. The material from the prospective study consisted of cDNA or gDNA derived from T cells, B-cell-depleted T cells, or PBMCs. Subjects who had been exposed to COVID-19, were actively infected with it, or had recovered from it provided the deeply sampled blood TCRbeta repertoires that made up the dataset. The repertoires were made available in a free public database intended to serve as a resource for research on the immune response to SARS-CoV-2. Samples were obtained from the ongoing ImmuneRACE study (first 160 participants) and from roughly 1,300 subjects provided by 6 global collaborators. Nearly every sample came with metadata listing a de-identified subject ID, COVID-19 status, age in years and sex. Where HLA class I and class II types were available, the types were taken from metadata supplied by the sample provider, not from assay-based typing.

TCRbeta CDR3 regions were amplified from genomic DNA by means of the immunoSEQ Assay, a bias-controlled multiplex PCR. The original pipeline was this. Within the assay, amplification of reference gene primers was used to estimate how many nucleated cells each sample contained. To quantify the absolute abundance of each unique TCRbeta CDR3 rearrangement, sequence reads were collapsed and filtered. For each sample, productive Simpson clonality was calculated as the square root of Simpson's diversity index across productive rearrangements. Not all clones reach the TCRdb copy of this immuneACCESS table, which keeps in-frame sequences only. Checked studies attribute under half of the gap to unresolved V genes and leave the rest unexplained. V and J calls and clone size are as listed in that table; D and trimming were resolved from the DNA. This sample lists 200,000 to 250,000 clones; approximately 79% were detected once. The ten biggest clones cover about 4% of the sample.

Worth noting for this clone: Its recognized antigen is unknown. Qualities for individual bases were not recorded, and no much larger clone is one base off.

Overall study outcomes, separate from this receptor: How much clinical and demographic metadata was included differed by source and by participant, and the metadata was provided uncurated.

Each collaborating institution followed its own protocols to collect whole blood in K2EDTA tubes. Collaborator samples were shipped for TCRbeta analysis as frozen whole blood, isolated PBMCs, or DNA extracted from either sample type. This sequence originates from a middle-aged woman with active or convalescent COVID-19. Specimen: peripheral blood.

The base sequence is TGTGCCAGCAGCTTGACCGGGACAGGTGGAGATACGCAGTATTTT. Its translation is CASSLTGTGGDTQYF. In this chain, TRBV11-2 is recombined with TRBJ2-3; TRBD1 fits 8 bases in the junction. The CDR3 measures 15 amino acids from cysteine to phenylalanine. Of the read, only the CDR3 DNA is kept; its 45 bases are in frame from base 1. V lost 3 bases and J lost 5 bases, and the count of bases not matched to a germline gene is 7. The germline V gene sets CDR1 to SGHAT and CDR2 to FQNNGV.